This TCR beta chain is from a study of human T cells and chemical hapten exposure. Study-wide results and limits: There was alopecia in the donors, so their immune response may differ from that of healthy people. Against controls, expanded TCRs gave rise to significantly more large CDR3 similarity clusters.

TCRdb independently ran MiXCR on the RACE reads; one entry per CDR3 protein. The sample comprises roughly 50,000 distinct CDR3 sequences, 9.9% of which are singletons, and 15% to 20% rests with the top ten. Per germline, CDR1 SGHKS and CDR2 YYEKEE (reference sequence). The CDR3 extends over 14 amino acids. The V end was cut by 5 bases, the J end by 5 bases, with 16 bases between. Described time point: patch test 3, about 24 weeks after DPC sensitization. Treatment of the sample: therapeutic diphenylcyclopropenone sensitization with weekly scalp DPC. On this clonotype: Its specificity is unknown.

The chain couples TRBV5-5 to TRBJ2-5, with D maybe TRBD2 (5 bases). The input for sequencing was whole blood, taken in connection with sensitization to the hapten diphenylcyclopropenone (DPC). The TCR comes from a middle-aged woman with alopecia areata. Some clones in this sample may be carry-over from other donors' samples. CDR3 coding DNA: TGTGCCAGCAGTGGAGGTACCCTCGGGGAGACCCAGTACTTC. It specifies CASSGGTLGETQYF.